The rows below give T cell receptor beta chains drawn from one sample of a study of response to subunit inactivated influenza vaccine. TCRdb independently ran MiXCR on the RT-PCR reads; one entry per CDR3 protein. There are hundreds of thousands of distinct CDR3 sequences in the sample; about 15% occur only once, and around a tenth lies in the top ten. The material sequenced was PBMCs from blood, taken approximately 13 days after vaccination. These receptors came from a man aged 45 to 65 who received an inactivated influenza vaccine. Both conserved end residues are part of each CDR3. The order of the fields is V gene, D gene, clone size, J gene, CDR3 protein, CDR3 DNA. D genes are given only for firm matches. Some rows mark clone size as missing; the rest say once, few, many or name a class of expanded clone.

>TRBV6-2/TRBV6-3|NA|NA|TRBJ2-2
CASSNRVRTGELFF
TGTGCCAGCAGTAACAGGGTTCGCACCGGGGAGCTGTTTTTT
>TRBV15|TRBD2|few|TRBJ2-1
CATSRDPGGFYNEQFF
TGTGCCACCAGCAGAGATCCGGGGGGATTCTACAATGAGCAGTTCTTC
>TRBV7-2|TRBD1|NA|TRBJ1-1
CASSRGQGLNTEAFF
TGTGCCAGCAGCAGAGGACAGGGGCTGAACACTGAAGCTTTCTTT
>TRBV7-6|TRBD2|few|TRBJ2-5
CASSLVRPPGLVGTQYF
TGTGCCAGCAGCTTAGTCCGACCGCCGGGACTAGTCGGGACCCAGTACTTC
>TRBV15|TRBD1|NA|TRBJ2-3
CATSTGTGGIFLTDTQYF
TGTGCCACCAGTACTGGGACAGGGGGAATCTTCCTCACAGATACGCAGTATTTT
>TRBV7-9|NA|few|TRBJ2-7
CASPPALYEQYF
TGTGCCAGCCCACCAGCCTTGTACGAGCAGTACTTC
>TRBV4-2|NA|few|TRBJ1-3
CASSQDPNAGNTIYF
TGTGCCAGCAGCCAAGATCCCAACGCCGGAAACACCATATATTTT
>TRBV28|NA|NA|TRBJ2-7
CASSSGLTRANEQYF
TGTGCCAGCAGCTCCGGGCTAACGAGGGCCAACGAGCAGTACTTC
>TRBV5-5|NA|NA|TRBJ2-4
CASNRDTAKNIQYF
TGTGCCAGCAACCGGGACACAGCCAAAAACATTCAGTACTTC
>TRBV7-2|NA|NA|TRBJ2-7
CASSLVASEPEYEQYF
TGTGCCAGCAGCTTAGTGGCTAGCGAGCCGGAGTACGAGCAGTACTTC
>TRBV11-1|NA|NA|TRBJ2-1
CASSLRGSSSYNEQFF
TGTGCCAGCAGCTTAAGGGGGTCCAGCTCCTACAATGAGCAGTTCTTC
>TRBV7-9|NA|few|TRBJ2-3
CASSDVTGTQYF
TGTGCCAGCAGCGACGTGACTGGTACGCAGTATTTT
>TRBV5-1|NA|few|TRBJ1-5
CASSLTGIQPQHF
TGCGCCAGCAGCTTAACAGGGATTCAGCCCCAGCATTTT
>TRBV6-2/TRBV6-3|NA|NA|TRBJ1-5
CASSYRQGFVQPQHF
TGTGCCAGCAGTTATAGGCAGGGATTCGTACAGCCCCAGCATTTT
>TRBV12-3/TRBV12-4|NA|few|TRBJ2-3
CASSLRYGSSTDTQYF
TGTGCCAGCAGTTTACGCTACGGGAGCAGCACAGATACGCAGTATTTT
>TRBV6-2/TRBV6-3|TRBD1|few|TRBJ2-2
CASSLSSGTGGAGRELFF
TGTGCCAGCAGCCTATCTTCCGGGACAGGGGGCGCGGGCCGGGAGCTGTTTTTT
>TRBV6-2/TRBV6-3|NA|few|TRBJ2-7
CASSSLPPVASYEQYF
TGTGCCAGCAGTTCGCTACCCCCCGTCGCCTCCTACGAGCAGTACTTC
>TRBV19|NA|once|TRBJ2-1
CASSIERLSNEQFF
TGTGCCAGTAGTATTGAGAGGCTATCCAATGAGCAGTTCTTC
>TRBV20-1|TRBD2|few|TRBJ2-7
CSAGTSEDEQYF
TGCAGTGCCGGGACTAGCGAGGACGAGCAGTACTTC
>TRBV6-2/TRBV6-3|TRBD2|few|TRBJ2-1
CASSYSKAGGGYEQFF
TGTGCCAGCAGTTACTCGAAGGCGGGAGGAGGGTATGAGCAGTTCTTC
>TRBV6-2/TRBV6-3|TRBD2|NA|TRBJ2-2
CASSSPSGRLNTGELFF
TGTGCCAGCAGTTCCCCTAGCGGGAGATTGAACACCGGGGAGCTGTTTTTT
>TRBV6-2/TRBV6-3|TRBD2|few|TRBJ2-1
CASTTGGEQFF
TGTGCCAGTACTACGGGAGGTGAGCAGTTCTTC
>TRBV7-8|NA|few|TRBJ2-5
CASSLLSVAGQETQYF
TGTGCCAGCAGCTTACTAAGTGTAGCAGGGCAAGAGACCCAGTACTTC
>TRBV9|NA|few|TRBJ2-2
CASSVSGSGGPTNTGELFF
TGTGCCAGCAGCGTATCGGGGTCCGGCGGGCCCACGAACACCGGGGAGCTGTTTTTT
>TRBV20-1|NA|NA|TRBJ2-7
CSAAPRADYEQYF
TGCAGTGCGGCCCCCAGGGCCGACTACGAGCAGTACTTC
>TRBV5-5|NA|few|TRBJ2-2
CASSLQQGSLNTGELFF
TGTGCCAGCAGCTTGCAGCAGGGAAGCTTGAACACCGGGGAGCTGTTTTTT
>TRBV5-1|NA|NA|TRBJ2-1
CASSLAGASSNEQFF
TGCGCCAGCAGCTTGGCGGGAGCCTCCAGCAATGAGCAGTTCTTC
>TRBV5-1|TRBD1|NA|TRBJ1-6
CASSDRDRGDSPLHF
TGCGCCAGCAGCGACCGGGACAGGGGGGATTCACCCCTCCACTTT
>TRBV7-2|TRBD2|NA|TRBJ2-2
CASSLSGTSLSGELFF
TGTGCCAGCAGCTTATCCGGGACTAGCTTAAGTGGGGAGCTGTTTTTT
>TRBV10-2|NA|few|TRBJ1-5
CASSALYSNQPQHF
TGCGCCAGCAGTGCACTGTATAGCAATCAGCCCCAGCATTTT
>TRBV9|NA|few|TRBJ2-3
CASSVGGRGLADTQYF
TGTGCCAGCAGCGTAGGAGGCAGGGGTTTAGCAGATACGCAGTATTTT
>TRBV12-3/TRBV12-4|TRBD1|many|TRBJ2-7
CASSFTRQGSYEQYF
TGTGCCAGCAGTTTCACTCGACAGGGTTCCTACGAGCAGTACTTC
>TRBV30|NA|NA|TRBJ1-1
CAWSAQGNTEAFF
TGTGCCTGGAGTGCCCAGGGGAACACTGAAGCTTTCTTT
>TRBV6-1|NA|NA|TRBJ1-5
CASSLNGRRVGNQPQHF
TGTGCCAGCAGTCTGAACGGTCGGAGGGTCGGCAATCAGCCCCAGCATTTT
>TRBV20-1|TRBD2|few|TRBJ2-1
CSARTSGRGGRNEQFF
TGCAGTGCTAGGACTAGCGGGAGGGGGGGGCGTAATGAGCAGTTCTTC
>TRBV10-2|NA|few|TRBJ2-3
CASSKSVGSTDTQYF
TGCGCCAGCAGCAAATCAGTCGGTAGCACAGATACGCAGTATTTT
>TRBV5-6|NA|NA|TRBJ1-2
CASSTGGTNAESYGYTF
TGTGCCAGCAGCACGGGGGGCACCAATGCGGAGAGCTATGGCTACACCTTC
>TRBV29-1|NA|few|TRBJ2-5
CSVLIGAETQYF
TGCAGCGTTCTTATCGGTGCGGAGACCCAGTACTTC
>TRBV18|NA|NA|TRBJ2-7
CASSRTSGIYEQYF
TGTGCCAGCTCAAGGACTTCAGGGATCTACGAGCAGTACTTC
>TRBV20-1|TRBD1|few|TRBJ1-5
CSARATGVPNQPQHF
TGCAGTGCTAGAGCAACAGGGGTCCCCAATCAGCCCCAGCATTTT
>TRBV12-3/TRBV12-4|NA|NA|TRBJ2-1
CASSRSGLYNEQFF
TGTGCCAGCAGTCGTAGCGGTCTCTACAATGAGCAGTTCTTC
>TRBV7-3|NA|NA|TRBJ1-6
CASSSTPGKTLHF
TGTGCCAGCAGCTCAACCCCAGGGAAAACCCTCCACTTT
>TRBV5-4|TRBD1|NA|TRBJ2-2
CASSSTGTGTTGELFF
TGTGCCAGCAGCTCCACCGGGACAGGGACCACCGGGGAGCTGTTTTTT
>TRBV15|NA|NA|TRBJ2-7
CATSRDMGSYEQYF
TGTGCCACCAGCAGAGATATGGGATCCTACGAGCAGTACTTC
>TRBV25-1|NA|few|TRBJ1-1
CASKQGTNTEAFF
TGTGCCAGCAAGCAGGGGACGAACACTGAAGCTTTCTTT
>TRBV21-1|NA|NA|TRBJ2-5
CASRDSKETQYF
TGTGCCAGCAGGGACTCGAAGGAGACCCAGTACTTC
>TRBV28|NA|NA|TRBJ2-3
CASSLFLREGPKTADTQYF
TGTGCCAGCAGTTTATTCCTAAGGGAAGGGCCCAAAACCGCAGATACGCAGTATTTT
>TRBV2|NA|few|TRBJ2-2
CASGITGELFF
TGTGCCAGCGGGATCACCGGGGAGCTGTTTTTT
>TRBV6-2/TRBV6-3|TRBD2|many|TRBJ2-2
CASRPGLVRPGELFF
TGTGCCAGCCGGCCGGGACTAGTCCGGCCCGGGGAGCTGTTTTTT
>TRBV12-3/TRBV12-4|TRBD2|NA|TRBJ2-1
CASSTFSGGVSYNEQFF
TGTGCCAGCAGCACCTTTAGCGGGGGGGTCTCCTACAATGAGCAGTTCTTC
>TRBV30|TRBD1|NA|TRBJ1-1
CAWSGQGARTEAFF
TGTGCCTGGAGTGGGCAGGGGGCGCGAACTGAAGCTTTCTTT
>TRBV7-2|NA|few|TRBJ2-5
CASSLFGGDGQETQYF
TGTGCCAGCAGCTTATTTGGGGGCGATGGGCAAGAGACCCAGTACTTC
>TRBV7-2|TRBD1|NA|TRBJ1-1
CASSLSRTGYPEAFF
TGTGCCAGCAGCTTATCCCGGACAGGGTACCCTGAAGCTTTCTTT
>TRBV20-1|TRBD1|few|TRBJ2-5
CSARSPGQPQYF
TGCAGTGCTAGATCCCCGGGACAGCCCCAGTACTTC
>TRBV6-2/TRBV6-3|NA|NA|TRBJ1-1
CASRAPRGLMNTEAFF
TGTGCCAGCAGGGCGCCAAGGGGACTCATGAACACTGAAGCTTTCTTT
>TRBV20-1|TRBD2|NA|TRBJ2-2
CSANPGGTGELFF
TGCAGTGCTAACCCGGGGGGCACCGGGGAGCTGTTTTTT
>TRBV11-3|NA|NA|TRBJ2-2
CASSHSGGELFF
TGTGCCAGCAGTCATTCCGGCGGGGAGCTGTTTTTT
>TRBV10-2|NA|NA|TRBJ2-3
CASTQSFGTQYF
TGCGCCAGCACGCAATCTTTTGGTACGCAGTATTTT
>TRBV4-2|NA|many|TRBJ2-1
CASSQAPEGYNEQFF
TGTGCCAGCAGCCAAGCCCCGGAGGGGTACAATGAGCAGTTCTTC